The source of this T cell receptor (beta chain) is a study of Graves' ophthalmopathy and Graves' hyperthyroidism. General study findings and limits: Ophthalmopathy progression was predicted with around 71% sensitivity and roughly 74% specificity.

In regard to this clonotype: The antigen is not known.

Patients with other autoimmune diseases, uncontrolled infections, pregnancy or lactation were excluded. Orbital computed tomography, thyroid ultrasound, TRAb, serum thyroxine and clinical symptoms formed the basis of diagnosis. CDR3 length: 14 residues. J was trimmed by 1 base and V by 6 bases; bases with no gene match: 5. CDR1 and CDR2 from the germline V gene are MGHDK and SYGVNS. Transcripts of RNA were the source for amplifying TCR beta CDR3 regions. RT-PCR was first run with HTBI primers, then multiplex PCR in a second round. TCRdb redid the calling of the multiplex PCR reads with MiXCR, one entry per CDR3 protein. The sample has 580,000 or so distinct CDR3 sequences, 35% to 45% seen once.

Sequenced input: peripheral blood or thyroid tissue (not recorded which). This sequence was found in an adult man with Graves' hyperthyroidism. This chain links TRBV25-1 with TRBJ1-2, with 7 bases fitting TRBD1. The CDR3 sequence is CASSQGGHNYGYTF. CDR3 DNA sequence: TGTGCCAGCAGCCAAGGGGGCCATAACTATGGCTACACCTTC.